This T cell receptor beta chain derives from a study of blood T cell repertoires in COVID-19. At the level of the study: T cells, B-cell-depleted T cells, or PBMCs supplied cDNA or gDNA.

Sequencing was performed with immunoSEQ multiplex PCR; in TCRdb, only in-frame clones are kept and a portion is missing. The table lists around 190,000 clones, roughly 82% of them singletons. CDR3 length: 12 residues. Germline V lookup: CDR1 WSHSY, CDR2 SAAADI. Deletions cut 6 bases from V and 7 bases from J, with 13 bases between. The source material was peripheral blood. The origin of this receptor is a human donor in a cohort sampled during active COVID-19. The V and J genes are TRBV10-2 and TRBJ2-7; D call uncertain. In DNA, the CDR3 is TGCGCCAGCAGCTTAACTCTCCTGGAGCAGTACTTC. Translated: CASSLTLLEQYF.